This paragraph reports one TCR beta chain. The target of this receptor is not known. The input lacks base qualities; no much larger clone sits a single base away. The library was made by the immunoSEQ multiplex PCR assay. TCRdb carries this immuneACCESS record with in-frame sequences only. Its versions omit some clonotypes, under half of them owing to an unresolved V gene in the studies checked, with the rest unexplained. The sample contains tens of thousands of clones, roughly 92% of them found a single time. Clones ranked in the top ten supply 0.55% to 0.7% of the sample. This specimen belongs to a study of T cell changes during pregnancy in multiple sclerosis (dated 2019 in TCRdb). About the investigation overall: The study examined how the T cell repertoire changed over the course of pregnancy in women with multiple sclerosis.

This TCR came from a female donor with multiple sclerosis, enrolled in a pregnancy study. This sample comprised CD4+ T cells from peripheral blood mononuclear cells, obtained in the first trimester of pregnancy.

The nucleotide sequence is given as TGTGCCAGCAGTTCTGGCAGGCACAAAGCTTTCTTT. Translated, this gives CASSSGRHKAFF. The chain links TRBV28 with TRBJ1-1; there is no confident call for the D gene. V loses 4 bases, J loses 9 bases, and the germline ends lie 12 bases apart. Reading from cysteine to phenylalanine, the CDR3 counts 12 amino acids. The CDR3 DNA has 36 bases and is translated from base 1. According to the germline V gene, CDR1 reads MDHEN and CDR2 reads SYDVKM.